This T cell receptor (beta chain) was captured in a study of OX40 agonist ivuxolimab in advanced cancers. Looking at the study overall: Every 2 weeks, ivuxolimab was infused into the patients intravenously at between 0.01 and 10 mg/kg. Enrolled patients in dose escalation had cancers that were hepatocellular carcinoma, melanoma, renal cell or head and neck cancer.

A remark on this clone: The antigen remains unidentified.

Prior autoimmune disease or systemic immunosuppression barred patients. Study-level findings and limits: Mean expanded clone counts were higher in CD8+ than CD4+ T cells.

Sequencing used immunoSEQ multiplex PCR; TCRdb keeps in-frame clones, though not all of them. This sample carries some 59,000 clones, approximately 90% of them seen once, and the ten largest clones take 7.5% to 9.5%. V dropped 0 bases and J dropped 14 bases, with 16 bases sitting between them. CDR3 length: 12 residues. CDR1 and CDR2 from the germline V gene are SQVTM and ANQGSEA. The sequenced sample was CD4+ or CD8+ T cells sorted from blood, obtained in a trial of the OX40 agonist ivuxolimab. This receptor was taken from an adult with an advanced solid tumor such as melanoma, head and neck, liver or kidney cancer. The chain joins TRBV29-1 to TRBJ1-2; D uncertain. The CDR3 DNA reads TGCAGCGTTGAAGATCTAGCGGCGGTCCAAACCTTC. It encodes CSVEDLAAVQTF.